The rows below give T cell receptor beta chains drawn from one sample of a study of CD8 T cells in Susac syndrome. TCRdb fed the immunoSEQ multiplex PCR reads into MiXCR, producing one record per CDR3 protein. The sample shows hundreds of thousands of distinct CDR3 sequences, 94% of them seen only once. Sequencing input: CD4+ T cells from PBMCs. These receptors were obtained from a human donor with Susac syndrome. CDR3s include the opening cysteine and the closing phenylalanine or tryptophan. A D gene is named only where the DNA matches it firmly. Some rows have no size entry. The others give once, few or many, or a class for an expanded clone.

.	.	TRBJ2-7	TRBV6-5	TGTGCCAGCAGCCAGGGGAACGAGCAGTACTTC	CASSQGNEQYF
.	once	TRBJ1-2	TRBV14	TGTGCCAGCAGCCAAGTCATTTCGGGGGGCTACACCTTC	CASSQVISGGYTF
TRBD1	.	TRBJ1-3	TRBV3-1	TGTGCCAGCAGCCCAGGGACAGGGGAGATGGTGTATTTT	CASSPGTGEMVYF
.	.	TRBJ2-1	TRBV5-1	TGCGCCAGCAGCTTGGCAATGACAGAATACAATGAGCAGTTCTTC	CASSLAMTEYNEQFF
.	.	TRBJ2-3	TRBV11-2	TGTGCCAGCAGGGGGCCTCGCACAGATACGCAGTATTTT	CASRGPRTDTQYF
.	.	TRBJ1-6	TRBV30	TGTGCCTGGAGTGTAGGAGGGAAGAGCTCACCCCTCCACTTT	CAWSVGGKSSPLHF
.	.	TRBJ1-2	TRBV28	TGTGCCAGCAGTCGGATTTCCTATGGCTACACCTTC	CASSRISYGYTF
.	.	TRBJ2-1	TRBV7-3	TGTGCCAGCAGCTTAATAGCACAGGGAGCGAACAATGAGCAGTTCTTC	CASSLIAQGANNEQFF
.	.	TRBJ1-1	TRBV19	TGTGCCAGTAGTATAGCCCCGGGGGCGGAAGCTTTCTTT	CASSIAPGAEAFF
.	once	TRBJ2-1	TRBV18	TGTGCCAGCTCACCTCTTGGCCCCAATGAGCAGTTCTTC	CASSPLGPNEQFF
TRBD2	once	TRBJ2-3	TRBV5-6	TGTGCCAGCAGCCGCCGGGTCCTAGCGGGGGGTGCAGATACGCAGTATTTT	CASSRRVLAGGADTQYF
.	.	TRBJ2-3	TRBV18	TGTGCCAGCTCCCCTGTCCAAGATACGCAGTATTTT	CASSPVQDTQYF
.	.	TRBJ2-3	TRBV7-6	TGTGCCAGCAGCCCCGGGCCCGCAGGCACAGATACGCAGTATTTT	CASSPGPAGTDTQYF
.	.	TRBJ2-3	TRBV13	TGTGCCAGCAGCCTGCGACTAGTGGATACGCAGTATTTT	CASSLRLVDTQYF
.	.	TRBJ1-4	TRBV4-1	TGCGCCAGCAGCCAATACGAGACTGGTACTAATGAAAAACTGTTTTTT	CASSQYETGTNEKLFF
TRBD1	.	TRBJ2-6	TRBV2	TGTGCCAGCAGTGTCGGACAGGGGCTCCCCAGCTCTGGGGCCAACGTCCTGACTTTC	CASSVGQGLPSSGANVLTF
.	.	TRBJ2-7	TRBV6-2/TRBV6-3	TGTGCCAGCAGTTACTCAGGGATACCACCCTACGAGCAGTACTTC	CASSYSGIPPYEQYF
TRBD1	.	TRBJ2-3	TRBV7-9	TGTGCCAGCAGCCCTCGTAAGGGACAGGGATCAAGGACGCAGTATTTT	CASSPRKGQGSRTQYF
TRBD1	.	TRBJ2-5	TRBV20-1	TGCAGTGCTGCCGGGACAGTACAAGAGACCCAGTACTTC	CSAAGTVQETQYF
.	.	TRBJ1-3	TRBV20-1	TGCAGTGCTAGCCCGCTGATTATGAGCTCTGGAAACACCATATATTTT	CSASPLIMSSGNTIYF
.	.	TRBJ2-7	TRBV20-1	TGCAGTGCTAGCCCTGGACGGCCCTACGAGCAGTACTTC	CSASPGRPYEQYF
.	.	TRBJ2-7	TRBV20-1	TGCAGTGCAAGACCGAGGGGACATGGGTCTCCCTACGAGCAGTACTTC	CSARPRGHGSPYEQYF
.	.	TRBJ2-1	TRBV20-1	TGCAGTGCTTTCCTAGGGGGACCGGGGAGAAGCCTTAGTATCAATGAGCAGTTCTTC	CSAFLGGPGRSLSINEQFF
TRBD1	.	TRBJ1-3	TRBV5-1	TGCGCCAGCAGCGAATCTCAGGGGGTTGGAAACACCATATATTTT	CASSESQGVGNTIYF
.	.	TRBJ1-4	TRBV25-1	TGTGCCAGCAGCCGATTACCGGGACGGGGGAATGAAAAACTGTTTTTT	CASSRLPGRGNEKLFF
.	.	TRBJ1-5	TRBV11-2	TGTGCCAGCAGCTTAGATTCGAGTATGGGGCAGCCCCAGCATTTT	CASSLDSSMGQPQHF
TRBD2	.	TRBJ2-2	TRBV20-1	TGCAGTGCTTTGGGACTAGCGGGGGAAACCGGGGAGCTGTTTTTT	CSALGLAGETGELFF
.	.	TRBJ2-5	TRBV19	TGTGCCAGTAGTACAACTAGTTTCCAAGAGACCCAGTACTTC	CASSTTSFQETQYF
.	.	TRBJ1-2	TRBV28	TGTGCCAGCAGTTTATCGCCTGCAAGGGGAAAGATAAACTATGGCTACACCTTC	CASSLSPARGKINYGYTF
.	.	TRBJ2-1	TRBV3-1	TGTGCCAGCAGCCAAGGATGGGATGAGCAGTTCTTC	CASSQGWDEQFF
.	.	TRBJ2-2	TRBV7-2	TGTGCCAGCAGCTTACACCCCCCCACCGGGGAGCTGTTTTTT	CASSLHPPTGELFF
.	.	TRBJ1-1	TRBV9	TGTGCCAGCAGCCCTCCCTCGGGGGCGGAGAACACTGAAGCTTTCTTT	CASSPPSGAENTEAFF
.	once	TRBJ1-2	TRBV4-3	TGCGCCAGCAGCCAAGAGGCCAGAGCCTCCTATGGCTACACCTTC	CASSQEARASYGYTF
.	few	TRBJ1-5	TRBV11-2	TGTGCCAGCAGCTTAGGGGCGGTTAGCAATCAGCCCCAGCATTTT	CASSLGAVSNQPQHF
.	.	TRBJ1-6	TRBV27	TGTGCCAGCAGTCTCCGGGGAAGGGGAGATTCACCCCTCCACTTT	CASSLRGRGDSPLHF
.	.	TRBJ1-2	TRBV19	TGTGCCAGTAGTATCACAGGGAATCACTATGGCTACACCTTC	CASSITGNHYGYTF
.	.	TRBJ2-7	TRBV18	TGTGCCAGCTCACCGGAGTCGTTTCACGAGCAGTACTTC	CASSPESFHEQYF
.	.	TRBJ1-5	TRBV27	TGTGCCAGCAGTCCGCCCTGGGGGAGAGCAAATCAGCCCCAGCATTTT	CASSPPWGRANQPQHF
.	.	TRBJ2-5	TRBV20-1	TGCAGTGCTAGAGCTATAAGGGGCCAAGAGACCCAGTACTTC	CSARAIRGQETQYF
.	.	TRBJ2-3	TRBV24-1	TGTGCCACCAGTGATTCTGGAGGGCCCACAGATACGCAGTATTTT	CATSDSGGPTDTQYF
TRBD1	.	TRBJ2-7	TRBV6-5	TGTGCCAGCACTAACGGACAGGGTCGCCACGAGCAGTACTTC	CASTNGQGRHEQYF
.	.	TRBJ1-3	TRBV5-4	TGTGCCAGCAGTCCGGACAGCGGGGGTGCTGGAAACACCATATATTTT	CASSPDSGGAGNTIYF
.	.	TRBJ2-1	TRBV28	TGTGCCAGCCACGTAACAGAGGGGAGGTATGAGCAGTTCTTC	CASHVTEGRYEQFF
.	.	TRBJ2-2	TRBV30	TGTGCCTGGAGTGATACGGGAACCGGGGAGCTGTTTTTT	CAWSDTGTGELFF
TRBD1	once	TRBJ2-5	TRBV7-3	TGTGCCAGCAGCAGATTCGGACAGGGCGCCCAAGAGACCCAGTACTTC	CASSRFGQGAQETQYF
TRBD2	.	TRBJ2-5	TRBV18	TGTGCCGTGGCGTCTAGCGGGGGCCTGTACCAAGAGACCCAGTACTTC	CAVASSGGLYQETQYF
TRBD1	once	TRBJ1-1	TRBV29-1	TGCAGCGTTGAAGATGGGCAGGGGGCTGAAGCTTTCTTT	CSVEDGQGAEAFF
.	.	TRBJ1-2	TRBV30	TGTGCCTGCCAGGCTGGCTACACCTTC	CACQAGYTF
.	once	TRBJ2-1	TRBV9	TGTGCCAGCAGCGTAGGGGGGGCCCTCGGGGTTGAGCAGTTCTTC	CASSVGGALGVEQFF
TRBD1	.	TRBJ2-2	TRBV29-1	TGCAGCGTGACGGGACAGGGGCACACCGGGGAGCTGTTTTTT	CSVTGQGHTGELFF
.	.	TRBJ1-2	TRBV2	TGTGCCAGCAGTCCAGGGGTCCCCTATGGCTACACCTTC	CASSPGVPYGYTF
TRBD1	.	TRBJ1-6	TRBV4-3	TGCGCCAGCAGCCAAGAGCAGGGGGCTCCCCTCCACTTT	CASSQEQGAPLHF
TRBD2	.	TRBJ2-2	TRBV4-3	TGCGCCAGCAGCCATTCCGGGGGGAGCGGGGGTATCACCGGGGAGCTGTTTTTT	CASSHSGGSGGITGELFF
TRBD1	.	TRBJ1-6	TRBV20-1	TGCAGTATATGGGGACAGGGTAATTCACCCCTCCACTTT	CSIWGQGNSPLHF
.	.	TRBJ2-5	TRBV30	TGTGCCTGGAGTGTAGGGGACACCCTCGGGACCCAGTACTTC	CAWSVGDTLGTQYF